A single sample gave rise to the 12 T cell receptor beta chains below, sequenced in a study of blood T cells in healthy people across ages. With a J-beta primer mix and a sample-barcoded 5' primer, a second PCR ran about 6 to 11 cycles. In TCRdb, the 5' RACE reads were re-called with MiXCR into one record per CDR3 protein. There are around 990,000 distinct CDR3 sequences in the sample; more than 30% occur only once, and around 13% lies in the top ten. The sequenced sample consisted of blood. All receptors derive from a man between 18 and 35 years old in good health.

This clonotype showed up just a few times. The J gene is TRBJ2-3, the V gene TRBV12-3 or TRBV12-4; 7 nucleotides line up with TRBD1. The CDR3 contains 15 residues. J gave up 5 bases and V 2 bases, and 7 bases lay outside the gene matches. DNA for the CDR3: TGTGCCAGCAGTTTATCCAGGGGGTTTGAAGATACGCAGTATTTT. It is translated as CASSLSRGFEDTQYF.

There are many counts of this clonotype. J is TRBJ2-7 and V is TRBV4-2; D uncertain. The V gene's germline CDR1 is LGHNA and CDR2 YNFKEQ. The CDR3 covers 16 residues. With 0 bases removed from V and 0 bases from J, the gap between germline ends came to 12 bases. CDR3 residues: CASSQDSASSSYEQYF. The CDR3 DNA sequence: TGTGCCAGCAGCCAAGATTCGGCCAGTAGCTCCTACGAGCAGTACTTC.

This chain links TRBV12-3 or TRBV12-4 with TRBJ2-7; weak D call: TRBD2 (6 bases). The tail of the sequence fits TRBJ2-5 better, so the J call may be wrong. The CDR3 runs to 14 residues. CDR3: CASSPRLGGETQYF. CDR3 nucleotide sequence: TGTGCCAGCAGTCCTAGACTAGGAGGAGAGACCCAGTACTTC.

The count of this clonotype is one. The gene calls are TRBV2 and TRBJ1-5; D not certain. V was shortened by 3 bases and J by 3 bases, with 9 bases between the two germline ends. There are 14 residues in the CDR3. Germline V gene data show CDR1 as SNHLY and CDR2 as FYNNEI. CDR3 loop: CASSDVVDNQPQHF. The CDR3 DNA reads TGTGCCAGCAGTGATGTTGTAGACAATCAGCCCCAGCATTTT.

The CDR3 nucleotides are TGCGCCAGCAGCCAATCTACTAGCGGCACCCTCTCTAGCACAGATACGCAGTATTTT. Protein: CASSQSTSGTLSSTDTQYF. This sequence joins TRBV4-3 and TRBJ2-3, with 8 positions matching TRBD2. Looked up from germline, CDR1 is LGHNA and CDR2 is YSLEER. The V and J ends lost 2 bases and 0 bases, in that order; junction bases with no gene match: 13. The CDR3 consists of 19 residues.

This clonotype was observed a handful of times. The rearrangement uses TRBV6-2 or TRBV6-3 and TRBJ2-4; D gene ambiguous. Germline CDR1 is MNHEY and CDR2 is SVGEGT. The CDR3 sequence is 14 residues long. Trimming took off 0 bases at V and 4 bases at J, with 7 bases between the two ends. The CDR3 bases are TGTGCCAGCAGTTACTCGAAAGGGAAAAACATTCAGTACTTC. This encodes CASSYSKGKNIQYF.

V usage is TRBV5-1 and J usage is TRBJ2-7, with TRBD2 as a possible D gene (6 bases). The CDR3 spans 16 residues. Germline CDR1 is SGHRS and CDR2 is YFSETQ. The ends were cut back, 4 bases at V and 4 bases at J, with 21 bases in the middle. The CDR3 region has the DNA TGCGCCAGCAGCCTTGAGGGACTCCTAAGCGGTTACGAGCAGTACTTC. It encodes CASSLEGLLSGYEQYF.

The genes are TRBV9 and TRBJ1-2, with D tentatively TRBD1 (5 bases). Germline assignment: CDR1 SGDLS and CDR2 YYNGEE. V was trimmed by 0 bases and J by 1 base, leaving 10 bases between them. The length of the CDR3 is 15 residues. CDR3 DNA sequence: TGTGCCAGCAGCGTAGGAAGGGGCGATAACTATGGCTACACCTTC. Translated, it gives CASSVGRGDNYGYTF.

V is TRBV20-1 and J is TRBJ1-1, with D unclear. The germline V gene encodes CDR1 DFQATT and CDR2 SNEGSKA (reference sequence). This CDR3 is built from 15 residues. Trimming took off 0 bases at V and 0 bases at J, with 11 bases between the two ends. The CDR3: CSARDSSSVNTEAFF. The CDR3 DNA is TGCAGTGCTAGAGATTCCTCTTCAGTGAACACTGAAGCTTTCTTT.

The CDR3 protein is CASRTGTESTGELFF. The CDR3 bases are TGTGCCAGCAGAACCGGGACAGAAAGCACCGGGGAGCTGTTTTTT. This chain links TRBV7-2 with TRBJ2-2; 7 bases match TRBD1. The CDR3 has 15 amino acids. CDR1 SGHTA and CDR2 FQGNSA come from the germline V gene. Trimming cost V 6 bases and J 4 bases; bases outside gene matches: 8.

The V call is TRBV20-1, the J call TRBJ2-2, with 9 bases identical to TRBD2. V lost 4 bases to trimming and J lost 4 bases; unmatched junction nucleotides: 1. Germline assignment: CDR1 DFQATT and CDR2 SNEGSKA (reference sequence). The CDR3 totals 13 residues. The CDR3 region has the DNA TGCAGTGCTAAGCGGGGGGTCACCGGGGAGCTGTTTTTT. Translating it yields CSAKRGVTGELFF.

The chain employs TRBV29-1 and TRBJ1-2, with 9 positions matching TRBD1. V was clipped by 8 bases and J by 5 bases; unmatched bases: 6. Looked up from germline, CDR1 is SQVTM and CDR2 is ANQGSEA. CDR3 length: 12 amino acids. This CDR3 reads CSFRTGDYGYTF. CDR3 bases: TGCAGCTTCAGGACAGGGGATTATGGCTACACCTTC.